These T cell receptor beta chains were read from a single sample in a study of spatial heterogeneity in lung cancer. Using its own MiXCR run on the 5' RACE reads, TCRdb lists one record per CDR3 protein. Of about 120,000 distinct CDR3 sequences listed, 9.5% to 15% are singletons. The sequencing here drew on PBMCs, taken at follow-up. The source of these receptors is a male donor with early-stage non-small cell lung cancer. Each CDR3 is given with its conserved first and last residue. A D gene is named only where the DNA matches it firmly. Size values are once, few and many counts, or a class for expanded clones, and some rows have none.

v_call: TRBV12-3/TRBV12-4; d_call: TRBD1; clone_size: few; j_call: TRBJ1-3; cdr3_aa: CASTPDRGLGDTIYF; cdr3_nt: TGTGCCAGCACCCCGGACAGGGGCCTCGGTGACACCATATATTTT
v_call: TRBV7-3; d_call: TRBD2; clone_size: -; j_call: TRBJ2-3; cdr3_aa: CASSSRLAGVTDTQYF; cdr3_nt: TGTGCCAGCAGCTCGCGACTAGCGGGGGTCACAGATACGCAGTATTTT
v_call: TRBV20-1; d_call: -; clone_size: -; j_call: TRBJ2-7; cdr3_aa: CSARDNGQSYEQYF; cdr3_nt: TGCAGTGCTAGAGATAATGGACAGAGCTACGAGCAGTACTTC
v_call: TRBV10-2; d_call: TRBD2; clone_size: -; j_call: TRBJ2-4; cdr3_aa: CASRETSGGAKNIQYF; cdr3_nt: TGCGCCAGCAGAGAAACTAGCGGGGGAGCCAAAAACATTCAGTACTTC
v_call: TRBV4-3; d_call: -; clone_size: -; j_call: TRBJ2-2; cdr3_aa: CASSLEPGSRGELFF; cdr3_nt: TGCGCCAGCAGCCTAGAGCCGGGATCCAGGGGGGAGCTGTTTTTT
v_call: TRBV11-2; d_call: -; clone_size: -; j_call: TRBJ2-3; cdr3_aa: CASSLDHGDTQYF; cdr3_nt: TGTGCCAGCAGCTTAGATCACGGAGATACGCAGTATTTT
v_call: TRBV5-1; d_call: -; clone_size: few; j_call: TRBJ1-1; cdr3_aa: CASSLDRGPMNTEAFF; cdr3_nt: TGCGCCAGCAGCTTGGATCGGGGACCGATGAACACTGAAGCTTTCTTT
v_call: TRBV24-1; d_call: -; clone_size: few; j_call: TRBJ1-2; cdr3_aa: CATSDLGRSYGYTF; cdr3_nt: TGTGCCACCAGTGACTTGGGACGGAGTTATGGCTACACCTTC
v_call: TRBV20-1; d_call: -; clone_size: few; j_call: TRBJ1-1; cdr3_aa: CSASGALTEAFF; cdr3_nt: TGCAGTGCTAGTGGGGCTTTGACTGAAGCTTTCTTT
v_call: TRBV27; d_call: -; clone_size: -; j_call: TRBJ2-1; cdr3_aa: CASSPEGGPYNEQFF; cdr3_nt: TGTGCCAGCAGTCCTGAGGGGGGACCCTACAATGAGCAGTTCTTC
v_call: TRBV7-2; d_call: TRBD1; clone_size: -; j_call: TRBJ1-1; cdr3_aa: CASSLGTGAIEAFF; cdr3_nt: TGTGCCAGCAGCTTAGGGACAGGCGCGATTGAAGCTTTCTTT
v_call: TRBV20-1; d_call: -; clone_size: many; j_call: TRBJ2-7; cdr3_aa: CSARDSLAYEQYF; cdr3_nt: TGCAGTGCTAGAGATAGTCTAGCCTACGAGCAGTACTTC
v_call: TRBV5-1; d_call: -; clone_size: few; j_call: TRBJ2-5; cdr3_aa: CASSLGGNAQETQYF; cdr3_nt: TGCGCCAGCAGCTTGGGAGGGAACGCCCAAGAGACCCAGTACTTC
v_call: TRBV7-2; d_call: -; clone_size: many; j_call: TRBJ2-3; cdr3_aa: CASSLTVSTDTQYF; cdr3_nt: TGTGCCAGCAGCTTGACAGTTAGCACAGATACGCAGTATTTT
v_call: TRBV9; d_call: -; clone_size: -; j_call: TRBJ2-2; cdr3_aa: CASSVHPAGELFF; cdr3_nt: TGTGCCAGCAGCGTACACCCGGCCGGGGAGCTGTTTTTT
v_call: TRBV6-5; d_call: -; clone_size: -; j_call: TRBJ1-6; cdr3_aa: CASSRAVRQGLSPLHF; cdr3_nt: TGTGCCAGCAGTCGGGCTGTACGGCAGGGACTTTCACCCCTCCACTTT
v_call: TRBV28; d_call: -; clone_size: many; j_call: TRBJ1-1; cdr3_aa: CASSFRSRNTEAFF; cdr3_nt: TGTGCCAGCAGTTTTCGGAGCAGGAACACTGAAGCTTTCTTT
v_call: TRBV6-2/TRBV6-3; d_call: -; clone_size: few; j_call: TRBJ1-1; cdr3_aa: CASSYSGGMNTEAFF; cdr3_nt: TGTGCCAGCAGTTACTCCGGGGGCATGAACACTGAAGCTTTCTTT
v_call: TRBV28; d_call: TRBD1; clone_size: -; j_call: TRBJ2-7; cdr3_aa: CASRIRDRGSYEQYF; cdr3_nt: TGTGCCAGCAGAATCCGGGACAGGGGCTCCTACGAGCAGTACTTC